This entry concerns a single TCR beta chain. This clone was detected once. There is no known antigen for this receptor. No quality values exist for individual bases; no much larger clone is one base distant. This entry is derived from a study of blood T cell repertoires in COVID-19 (TCRdb year 2020). General notes on the study: Collaborator samples came from the United States, Italy and Spain and covered acute and convalescent phases of COVID-19. The prospective study material was composed of cDNA or gDNA derived from T cells, B-cell-depleted T cells, or PBMCs. Deeply sampled blood TCRbeta repertoires from subjects exposed to, actively infected with, or recovered from COVID-19 were included in the dataset. The repertoires were made available in a free public database intended to serve as a resource for research on the immune response to SARS-CoV-2. The samples were drawn from two sources: the first 160 participants of the ongoing ImmuneRACE study, and over 950 subjects contributed by 6 global collaborators. A de-identified subject ID, COVID-19 status, age in years and sex were almost always included in the sample metadata. Where available, HLA class I and class II types were taken from metadata supplied by the sample provider and were not determined by assay-based typing.

For CDR1 and CDR2, the germline V gene (reference sequence) lists LNHDA and SQIVND. The CDR3, cysteine through phenylalanine, is 16 amino acids long. Here the CDR3 DNA is all that survives: 48 bases in frame from base 1. Clipping removes 2 bases from V and 2 bases from J, with 8 as the unmatched junction base count. Results and caveats for the whole study, not just this receptor: The quantity of clinical and demographic metadata differed by source and by participant and was supplied without curation.

The immunoSEQ Assay, a bias-controlled multiplex PCR, was used to amplify TCRbeta CDR3 regions from genomic DNA. As for the original processing: The number of nucleated cells in each sample was estimated from the amplification of reference gene primers within the assay. To quantify the absolute abundance of each unique TCRbeta CDR3 rearrangement, sequence reads were collapsed and filtered. For each sample, productive Simpson clonality was calculated as the square root of Simpson's diversity index across productive rearrangements. TCRdb obtained this table from immuneACCESS and retained in-frame rearrangements with V and J assigned. These tables miss some clones; where compared with another copy, unresolved V genes account for less than half of the shortfall, and the remainder is unexplained. That table furnishes V, J and clone size, whereas the DNA furnished D and trimming. The sample yields a few hundred thousand clones; roughly nine tenths were counted once. The ten largest account for 0.95% to 1.5% of the sample.

Participants in the prospective study were aged roughly 18 to 89 years, lived in 20 to 30 United States geographic areas, and enrolled through a virtual design. Cohort assignment in the prospective study relied on participant-reported clinical history from a screening survey and a study questionnaire. In the prospective study, mobile phlebotomists collected whole blood, serum and a nasopharyngeal or oropharyngeal swab from each participant. Additional blood draws and questionnaires over an approximately two-month period could optionally be provided by prospective study participants. Before DNA extraction, blood samples from the prospective study were shipped at room temperature or frozen.

The rearranged chain carries TRBV19 and TRBJ2-7; a stretch of 8 junction bases matches TRBD2. This TCR was sampled from a human donor in a cohort exposed to, infected with or recovered from COVID-19 (not recorded which). The donor label of this sample is uncertain. Material for sequencing was PBMCs or T cells enriched from blood (not recorded which). The DNA sequence is given as TGTGCCAGTAGTATACCCGGGGGGGCCTATCCCTACGAGCAGTACTTC. The encoded protein is CASSIPGGAYPYEQYF.